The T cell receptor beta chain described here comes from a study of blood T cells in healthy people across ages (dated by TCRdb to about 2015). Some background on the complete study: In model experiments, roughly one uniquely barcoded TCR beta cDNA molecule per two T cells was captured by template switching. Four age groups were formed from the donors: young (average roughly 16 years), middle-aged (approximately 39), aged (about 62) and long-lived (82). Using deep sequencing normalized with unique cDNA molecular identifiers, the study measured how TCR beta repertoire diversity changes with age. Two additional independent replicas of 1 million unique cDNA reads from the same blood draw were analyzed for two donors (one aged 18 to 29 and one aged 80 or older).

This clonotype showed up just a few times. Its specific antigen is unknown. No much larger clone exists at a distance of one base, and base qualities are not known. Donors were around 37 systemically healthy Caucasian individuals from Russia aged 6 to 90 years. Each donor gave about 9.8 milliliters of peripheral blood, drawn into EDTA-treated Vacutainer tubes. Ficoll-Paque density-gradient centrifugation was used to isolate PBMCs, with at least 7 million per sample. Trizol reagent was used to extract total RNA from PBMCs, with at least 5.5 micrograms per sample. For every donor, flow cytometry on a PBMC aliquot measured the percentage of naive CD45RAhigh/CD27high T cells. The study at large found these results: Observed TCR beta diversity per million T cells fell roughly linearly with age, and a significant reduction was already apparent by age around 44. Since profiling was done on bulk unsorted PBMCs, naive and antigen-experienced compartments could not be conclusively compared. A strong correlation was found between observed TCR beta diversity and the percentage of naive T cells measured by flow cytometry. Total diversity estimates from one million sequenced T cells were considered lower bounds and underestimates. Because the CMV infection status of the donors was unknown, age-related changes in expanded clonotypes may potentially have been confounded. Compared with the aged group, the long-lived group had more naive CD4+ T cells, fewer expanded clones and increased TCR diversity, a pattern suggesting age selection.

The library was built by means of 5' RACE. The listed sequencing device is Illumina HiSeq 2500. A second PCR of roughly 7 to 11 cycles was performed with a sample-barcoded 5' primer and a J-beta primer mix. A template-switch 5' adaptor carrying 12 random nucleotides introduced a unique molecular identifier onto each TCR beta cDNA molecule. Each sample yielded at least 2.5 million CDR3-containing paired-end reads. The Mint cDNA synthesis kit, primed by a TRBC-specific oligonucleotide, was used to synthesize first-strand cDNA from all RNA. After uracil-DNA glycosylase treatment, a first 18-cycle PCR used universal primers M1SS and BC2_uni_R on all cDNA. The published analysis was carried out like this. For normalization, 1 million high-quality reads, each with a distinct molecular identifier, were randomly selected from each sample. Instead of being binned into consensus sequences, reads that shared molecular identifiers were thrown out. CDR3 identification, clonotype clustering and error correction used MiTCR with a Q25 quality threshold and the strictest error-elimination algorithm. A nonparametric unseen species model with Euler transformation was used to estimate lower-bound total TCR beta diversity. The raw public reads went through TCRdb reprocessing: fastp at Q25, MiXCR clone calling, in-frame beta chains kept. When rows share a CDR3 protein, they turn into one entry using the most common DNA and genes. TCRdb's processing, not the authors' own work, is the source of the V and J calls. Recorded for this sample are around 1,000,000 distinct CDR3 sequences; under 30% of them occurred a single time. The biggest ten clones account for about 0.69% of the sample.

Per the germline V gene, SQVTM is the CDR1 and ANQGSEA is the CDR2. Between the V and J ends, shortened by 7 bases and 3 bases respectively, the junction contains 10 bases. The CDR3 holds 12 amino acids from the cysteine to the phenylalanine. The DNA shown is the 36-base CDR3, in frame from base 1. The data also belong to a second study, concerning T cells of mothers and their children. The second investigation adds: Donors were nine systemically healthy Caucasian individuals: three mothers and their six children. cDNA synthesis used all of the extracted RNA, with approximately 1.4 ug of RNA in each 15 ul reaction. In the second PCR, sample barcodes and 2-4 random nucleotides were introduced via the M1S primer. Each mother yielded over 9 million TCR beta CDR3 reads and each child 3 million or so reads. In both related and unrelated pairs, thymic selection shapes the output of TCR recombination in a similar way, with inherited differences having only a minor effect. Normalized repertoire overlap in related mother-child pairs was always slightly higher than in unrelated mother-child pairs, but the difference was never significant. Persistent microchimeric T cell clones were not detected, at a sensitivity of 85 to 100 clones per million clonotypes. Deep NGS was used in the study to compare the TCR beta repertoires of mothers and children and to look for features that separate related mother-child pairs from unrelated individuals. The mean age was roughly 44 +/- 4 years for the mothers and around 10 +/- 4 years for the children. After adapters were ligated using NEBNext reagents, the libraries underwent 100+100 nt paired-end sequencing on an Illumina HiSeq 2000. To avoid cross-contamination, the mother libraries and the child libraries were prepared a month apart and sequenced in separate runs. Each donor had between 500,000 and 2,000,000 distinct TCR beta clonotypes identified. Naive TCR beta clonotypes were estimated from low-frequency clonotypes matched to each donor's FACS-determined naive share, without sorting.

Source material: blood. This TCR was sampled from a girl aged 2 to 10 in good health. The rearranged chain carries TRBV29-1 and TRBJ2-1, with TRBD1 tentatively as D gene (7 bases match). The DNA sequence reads TGCAGCGGCGGGACAGACTACAATGAGCAGTTCTTC. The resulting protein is CSGGTDYNEQFF.